These 9 T cell receptor beta chains came from one sample sequenced in a study of T cell changes during pregnancy in multiple sclerosis. Sequenced by immunoSEQ multiplex PCR; TCRdb stores in-frame clones only, minus some. The top ten hold roughly 3% of the sample, which has some 28,000 clones, around 89% seen once. Sequenced material: CD4+ T cells from peripheral blood mononuclear cells, taken in the first trimester of pregnancy. All receptors derive from a female donor in good health, enrolled as a control in a pregnancy study.

The gene calls are TRBV4-3 and TRBJ1-6, with D uncertain. CDR3 length: 17 residues. CDR1 LGHNA and CDR2 YSLEER come from the germline V gene. Trimming left V 4 bases short and J 7 bases short, with 20 bases between. The CDR3 coding sequence is TGCGCCAGCAGCCGCCGGGCTCCGCGGGTTGTGAATTCACCCCTCCACTTT. Amino acid sequence: CASSRRAPRVVNSPLHF.

V usage is TRBV5-6 and J usage is TRBJ2-5, with D unresolved. This CDR3 contains 12 residues. CDR1 and CDR2 from the germline V gene are SGHDT and YYEEEE. The V end was cut by 4 bases, the J end by 5 bases, with 9 bases between. The CDR3 sequence: CASSLARETQYF. DNA of the CDR3: TGTGCCAGCAGCCTGGCCCGGGAGACCCAGTACTTC.

The chain employs TRBV4-1 and TRBJ1-1; D is undetermined. Trimming left V 5 bases short and J 12 bases short, with 22 bases between. CDR3 length equals 14 residues. Germline CDR1 and CDR2: MGHRA and YSYEKL. Here the CDR3 DNA reads TGCGCCAGCAGCTTTGGACGGGGTTTGAAGGGAACTTTCTTT. It codes for CASSFGRGLKGTFF.

This clone was seen once. This chain uses TRBV2 with TRBJ1-1; a weak D match, TRBD1 (6 bases). Between the trimmed V and J ends, which lost 9 bases and 3 bases, there was a span of 14 bases. This CDR3 has 13 amino acids. Germline V gene data show CDR1 as SNHLY and CDR2 as FYNNEI. The CDR3: CARSTGRDTEAFF. The DNA of the CDR3 is TGTGCCAGGAGTACAGGGAGAGACACTGAAGCTTTCTTT.

The V and J genes are TRBV2 and TRBJ2-3; D remains ambiguous. CDR1 is SNHLY, CDR2 FYNNEI, per germline. V lost 2 bases, J lost 1 base, and 10 bases lay in between. This CDR3 has 15 residues. As DNA, the CDR3 is TGTGCCAGCAGTGAAAACGGGTCGGGCACAGATACGCAGTATTTT. It codes for CASSENGSGTDTQYF.

The rearrangement uses TRBV5-1 and TRBJ2-5; the D gene is possibly TRBD2 (6 bases). Germline values: CDR1 SGHRS, CDR2 YFSETQ. The V end was cut by 4 bases, the J end by 2 bases, with 18 bases between. The length of the CDR3 is 16 residues. The CDR3 here is CASSVGGSDKQETQYF. CDR3 nucleotides: TGCGCCAGCAGCGTCGGAGGGAGTGACAAGCAAGAGACCCAGTACTTC.

This chain connects TRBV6-5 to TRBJ1-4, with 10 bases lining up with TRBD1. This CDR3 comprises 15 residues. V lost 6 bases to trimming and J lost 8 bases; unmatched junction nucleotides: 9. Germline CDR1 and CDR2: MNHEY and SVGAGI. CDR3 nucleotides: TGTGCCAGCAGCCGTTGGACAGGGGGAGAGGAAAAACTGTTTTTT. Protein sequence: CASSRWTGGEEKLFF.

V gene TRBV6-5 combines with J gene TRBJ1-4; D might be TRBD1 (6 bases). CDR1 is MNHEY, CDR2 SVGAGI, per germline. This CDR3 comprises 15 residues. The germline V and J ends were trimmed by 5 bases and 6 bases, with 16 bases remaining between them. In DNA form, the CDR3 reads TGTGCCAGCAGTAGTCGTACAGGGATCGATGAAAAACTGTTTTTT. Amino acid sequence: CASSSRTGIDEKLFF.

The chain has TRBV10-3 and TRBJ1-1; 7 positions agree with TRBD1. This CDR3 region has 15 residues. Trimming took 1 base from V and 0 from J; bases not matched to a gene: 2. Germline CDR1 reads ENHRY; CDR2 reads SYGVKD. DNA for the CDR3: TGTGCCATCAGTGAGTTGGGACAGTTGAACACTGAAGCTTTCTTT. It yields the protein CAISELGQLNTEAFF.